Listed here are 10 T cell receptor beta chains from one sample, sequenced in a study of CD4 and CD8 cells across lung adenocarcinoma regions. MiXCR, run by TCRdb on the PCR reads, gives a single entry per CDR3 protein. The sample shows 7,500 to 10,000 distinct CDR3 sequences, 40% to 50% of them seen only once. Material: CD4+ T cells from the margin of a lung tumor. These receptors came from a female donor with lung adenocarcinoma. The CD4 and CD8 labels of this study may be unreliable.

The V and J genes are TRBV6-1 and TRBJ2-3, with 13 bases aligning to TRBD2. J gave up 3 bases and V 6 bases, and 6 bases lay outside the gene matches. The CDR3 loop spans 16 amino acids. Germline V CDR1 and CDR2: MNHNS, SASEGT. Here the CDR3 DNA reads TGTGCCAGCAGCGGACTAGCGGGAGATGGGACAGATACGCAGTATTTT. It codes for CASSGLAGDGTDTQYF.

The gene calls are TRBV9 and TRBJ2-3; D possibly corresponds to TRBD1 (5 bases). Deletions cut 4 bases from V and 2 bases from J, with 20 bases between. Germline V gives CDR1 SGDLS, CDR2 YYNGEE. CDR3 length: 17 amino acids. CDR3 sequence: CASSPRLTASNTDTQYF. Written as DNA, the CDR3 is TGTGCCAGCAGCCCTCGATTGACAGCCTCAAACACAGATACGCAGTATTTT.

By share, this clonotype counts as large (0.1 to 1%). V gene TRBV6-2 or TRBV6-3 combines with J gene TRBJ2-3, with 7 bases lining up with TRBD2. Germline V lookup: CDR1 MNHEY, CDR2 SVGEGT. The V segment lost 6 bases and the J segment 0 bases; nucleotides outside the gene matches: 12. The CDR3 has 17 residues. The CDR3 DNA sequence: TGTGCCAGCAGCCACAGACCGGGACTACCAAGCACAGATACGCAGTATTTT. It codes for CASSHRPGLPSTDTQYF.

By share, this clonotype ranks as medium-sized. The V gene is TRBV6-1, the J gene TRBJ1-5; D uncertain. Looked up from germline, CDR1 is MNHNS and CDR2 is SASEGT. CDR3 size: 15 residues. Trimming cost V 7 bases and J 0 bases, with 13 bases left between them. The CDR3 here is CASIVGSGSNQPQHF. The DNA of the CDR3 is TGTGCCAGCATTGTAGGTTCCGGTAGCAATCAGCCCCAGCATTTT.

As regards this clonotype: At one end, the junction sequence differs from germline, possibly due to a read error. This chain joins TRBV6-2 or TRBV6-3 and TRBJ2-4; tentative D call: TRBD1 (5 bases). Germline lookup yields CDR1 MNHEY and CDR2 SVGEGT. The CDR3 totals 18 residues. CDR3: CASSCAWQGVGDKDIQYF. CDR3 DNA: TGTGCCAGCAGTTGCGCGTGGCAAGGGGTCGGTGACAAAGACATCCAGTACTTC.

The table lists this clonotype with a few counts. The chain recombines TRBV11-2 with TRBJ2-5, with 7 bases matching TRBD1. The J call is uncertain, as TRBJ2-7 better fits the DNA end. This CDR3 contains 14 residues. CDR1 and CDR2 (germline): SGHAT, FQNNGV. The CDR3 bases are TGTGCCAGCAGCTCGAGGGGACAGATTTACGAGCAGTACTTC. Translated: CASSSRGQIYEQYF.

The chain is built from TRBV27 and TRBJ1-1; maybe TRBD1 (6 bases). V lost 6 bases to trimming and J lost 5 bases, with 16 bases between them. CDR1 is MNHEY and CDR2 is SMNVEV in the germline V gene (reference sequence). CDR3 length: 14 residues. Here the CDR3 DNA reads TGTGCCAGCAGGACCTCTACAGGGAATACTGAAGCTTTCTTT. Amino acids: CASRTSTGNTEAFF.

This clonotype is deemed large. The chain is built from TRBV27 and TRBJ2-1; 9 bases map to TRBD2. The J segment lost 7 bases and the V segment lost 7 bases, leaving 5 bases of the junction unmatched. The CDR3 runs to 13 residues. CDR1 is MNHEY, CDR2 SMNVEV, per germline (reference sequence). The CDR3 DNA reads TGTGCCAGCACGAAGGCGGGAGGGAATGAGCAGTTCTTC. This codes for CASTKAGGNEQFF.

This clonotype was seen more than once but under ten times. The DNA for the CDR3 is TGTGCCAGCAGTCCTGTTGGTATAGGTGAAAAACTGTTTTTT. This codes for CASSPVGIGEKLFF. The rearrangement joins TRBV6-2 or TRBV6-3 to TRBJ1-4; no clear D. The CDR3 runs to 14 residues. Germline assignment: CDR1 MNHEY and CDR2 SVGEGT. Trimming removed 5 bases from V and 7 bases from J, with 14 bases in between.

V is TRBV12-3 or TRBV12-4 and J is TRBJ1-1; D not resolved. This CDR3 has 12 amino acids. V lost 6 bases and J 14 bases, leaving 19 bases between the germline ends. The CDR3 DNA sequence: TGTGCCAGCAGGAACCGGACTTCCGGGTCGTTCTTT. It encodes CASRNRTSGSFF.